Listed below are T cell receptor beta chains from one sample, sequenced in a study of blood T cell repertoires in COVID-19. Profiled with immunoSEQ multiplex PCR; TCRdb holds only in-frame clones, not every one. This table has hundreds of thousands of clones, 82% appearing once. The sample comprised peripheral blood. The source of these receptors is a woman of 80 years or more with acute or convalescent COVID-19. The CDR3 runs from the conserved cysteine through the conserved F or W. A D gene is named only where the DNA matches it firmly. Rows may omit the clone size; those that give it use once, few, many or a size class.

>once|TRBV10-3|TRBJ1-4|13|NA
TGTGCCTCCTCAGGACAGACTAATGAAAAACTGTTTTTT
CASSGQTNEKLFF
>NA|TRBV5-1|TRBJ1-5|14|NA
TGCGCCAGCAGCCCGGACAGTTCCAATCAGCCCCAGCATTTT
CASSPDSSNQPQHF
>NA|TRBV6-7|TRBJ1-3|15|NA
TGTGCCAGCAGTACCCCGGAGCTCTCTGGAAACACCATATATTTT
CASSTPELSGNTIYF
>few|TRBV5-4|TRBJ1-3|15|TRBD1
TGTGCCAGCAGCTTGGCAGGGGGCTCTGGAAACACCATATATTTT
CASSLAGGSGNTIYF
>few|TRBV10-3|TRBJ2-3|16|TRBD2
TGTGCCATCAGTGACTGGGGGGGTACTAGCACAGATACGCAGTATTTT
CAISDWGGTSTDTQYF
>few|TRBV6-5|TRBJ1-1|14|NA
TGTGCCAGCAGTTATAACCAGTTGAACACTGAAGCTTTCTTT
CASSYNQLNTEAFF
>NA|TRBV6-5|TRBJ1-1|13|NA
TGTGCCAGCAGAGTACAGGGTAGCGCTGAAGCTTTCTTT
CASRVQGSAEAFF
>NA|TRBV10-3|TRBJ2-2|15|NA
TGTGCCATCAGTGAGTCGAAACAGAACACCGGGGAGCTGTTTTTT
CAISESKQNTGELFF
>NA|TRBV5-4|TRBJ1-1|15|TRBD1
TGTGCCAGCAGCTTGGAGACAGGGGGCCGGGGTGAAGCTTTCTTT
CASSLETGGRGEAFF
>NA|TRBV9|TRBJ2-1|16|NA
TGTGCCAGCAGCCCCCGGAGTCCTGGATTGGACAATGAGCAGTTCTTC
CASSPRSPGLDNEQFF
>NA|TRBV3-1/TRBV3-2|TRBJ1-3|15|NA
TGTGCCAGCAGCCAAAGGGGGAGCTCTGGAAACACCATATATTTT
CASSQRGSSGNTIYF
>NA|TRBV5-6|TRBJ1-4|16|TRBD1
TGTGCCAGCAGCTGGGGGCTTGACAGGGGGCGTGAAAAACTGTTTTTT
CASSWGLDRGREKLFF
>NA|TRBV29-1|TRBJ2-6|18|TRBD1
TGCAGCGTCGTCCTTGGGACAGGGGGAAGGTCTGGGGCCAACGTCCTGACTTTC
CSVVLGTGGRSGANVLTF
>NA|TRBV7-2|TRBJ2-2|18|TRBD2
TGTGCCAGCAGCGAAATGGCTAGCGGGGGCCGGAACACCGGGGAGCTGTTTTTT
CASSEMASGGRNTGELFF
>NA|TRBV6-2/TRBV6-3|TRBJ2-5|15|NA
TGTGCCAGCAGCCAAACCCTTGGGGGGAGAAAGACCCAGTACTTC
CASSQTLGGRKTQYF
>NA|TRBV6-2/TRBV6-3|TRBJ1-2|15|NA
TGTGCCAGCAGTTACGGGCCCGACAGAGCCTATGGCTACACCTTC
CASSYGPDRAYGYTF
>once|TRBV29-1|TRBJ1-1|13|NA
TGCAGCGTCCGCTTCAGGGATGACACTGAAGCTTTCTTT
CSVRFRDDTEAFF
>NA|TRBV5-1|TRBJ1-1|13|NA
TGCGCCAGCAGCTTACAGTCGAACACTGAAGCTTTCTTT
CASSLQSNTEAFF
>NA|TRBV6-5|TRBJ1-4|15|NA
TGTGCCAGCAGGGGTTCGACAGGAGGTTTTGAAAAACTGTTTTTT
CASRGSTGGFEKLFF
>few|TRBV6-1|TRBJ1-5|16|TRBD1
TGTGCCAGCAGTGACGGGGGACAGGGTGGTTACCAGCCCCAGCATTTT
CASSDGGQGGYQPQHF
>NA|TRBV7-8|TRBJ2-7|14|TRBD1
TGTGCCAGCAGCCGCGGGACAGGCTCCTACGAGCAGTACTTC
CASSRGTGSYEQYF
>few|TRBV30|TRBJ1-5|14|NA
TGTGCCTGGAGTGGCAGGACAAGCAATCAGCCCCAGCATTTT
CAWSGRTSNQPQHF
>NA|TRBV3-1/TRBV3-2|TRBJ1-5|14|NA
TGTGCCAGCAGCGGGGGGTTGGGGGGTCAGCCCCAGCATTTT
CASSGGLGGQPQHF
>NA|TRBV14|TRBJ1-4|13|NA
TGTGCCAGCAGCCAAGGCCTCACATCAGAACTGTTTTTT
CASSQGLTSELFF
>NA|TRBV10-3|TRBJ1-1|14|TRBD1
TGTGCCATCAGAGACGGACAGGGATACACTGAAGCTTTCTTT
CAIRDGQGYTEAFF
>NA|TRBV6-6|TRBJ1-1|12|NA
TGTGCCAGCGGTCTTATGAACACTGAAGCTTTCTTT
CASGLMNTEAFF
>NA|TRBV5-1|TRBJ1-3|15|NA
TGCGCCAGCAGCCCAGGGGAGCCCTCTGGAAACACCATATATTTT
CASSPGEPSGNTIYF
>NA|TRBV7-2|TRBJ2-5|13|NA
TGTGCCAGCAGCTTAGTGGGCAAAGAGACCCAGTACTTC
CASSLVGKETQYF